What follows is one T cell receptor beta chain and its context. As originally analysed: Reference gene primer amplification yielded estimated nucleated cell counts. Measured with immunoSEQ multiplex PCR; TCRdb has only the in-frame clones, and not every one. The DNA gave D and trimming, while V, J and clone size come from that table. Of under 150,000 clones in the sample, around 80% were seen once. The trim removed 0 bases at V and 10 bases at J, leaving 7 bases unmatched. This CDR3 comprises 16 residues. The germline V gene has CDR1 LGHNA and CDR2 YSLEER. The data originate from a study of blood T cell repertoires in COVID-19. Overall study context: COVID-19 samples, acute and convalescent, were from the United States, Italy and Spain. The analysed material was cDNA or gDNA that came from T cells, B-cell-depleted T cells, or PBMCs.

This sequence originates from a woman in her forties or fifties with acute or convalescent COVID-19. This chain connects TRBV4-3 to TRBJ1-6, with TRBD1 identical over 9 bases. The source material was peripheral blood. This CDR3 is CASSQDSGQGGSPLHF. DNA of the CDR3: TGCGCCAGCAGCCAAGATTCGGGACAGGGAGGATCACCCCTCCACTTT.